Listed below are T cell receptor beta chains from one sample, sequenced in a study of pediatric ulcerative colitis. Data came from immunoSEQ multiplex PCR; TCRdb stores just in-frame clones and leaves some out. The table has 44,000 or so clones, about four fifths seen once. Input material: gut tissue. Receptors originate from a girl aged 10 to 17 with moderate ulcerative colitis. Each CDR3 is given with its conserved first and last residue. Each record gives: D gene, clone size, J gene, V gene, CDR3 DNA, CDR3 protein. D genes are given only for firm matches. The size of a clone is reported for some rows only, either as once, few or many, or as a class for expanded clones.

.,.,TRBJ2-1,TRBV5-4,TGTGCCAGCAGCTTGGGAGTGATTAGCTCCTACAATGAGCAGTTCTTC,CASSLGVISSYNEQFF
TRBD1,.,TRBJ1-5,TRBV19,TGTGCCAGTAACGTCCCGGGACAGGGACCCCATCAGCCCCAGCATTTT,CASNVPGQGPHQPQHF
TRBD1,.,TRBJ2-2,TRBV4-2,TGTGCCAGCAGCCAAAATTCCAACAGGGGGCTGAACACCGGGGAGCTGTTTTTT,CASSQNSNRGLNTGELFF
.,.,TRBJ1-2,TRBV30,TGTGCCTGGCAACGGGACATCAACTATGGCTACACCTTC,CAWQRDINYGYTF
TRBD1,few,TRBJ2-3,TRBV18,TGTGCCAGCTCACCAGTCACCGGACAGGGATACACAGATACGCAGTATTTT,CASSPVTGQGYTDTQYF
.,few,TRBJ2-7,TRBV7-9,TGTGCCAGCAGCCCGTCAAGCGCCGGCGAGCAGTACTTC,CASSPSSAGEQYF
.,.,TRBJ1-2,TRBV5-4,TGTGCCAGCAGCTTGGACAGGGCGGGGGCGGGCTATGGCTACACCTTC,CASSLDRAGAGYGYTF
TRBD1,.,TRBJ1-5,TRBV6-1,TGTGCCAGCAGCCCCCGACAGGGCACTAATCAGCCCCAGCATTTT,CASSPRQGTNQPQHF
.,.,TRBJ2-7,TRBV18,TGTGCCAGCTCACCTTTCGGGGACTACGAGCAGTACTTC,CASSPFGDYEQYF
.,.,TRBJ2-7,TRBV19,TGTGCCAGTAAAGGGGCAGGGGAGACCTACGAGCAGTACTTC,CASKGAGETYEQYF
.,once,TRBJ1-4,TRBV15,TGTGCCACCAGCAGAGGGTTGGGGGGGCCAGCTAATGAAAAACTGTTTTTT,CATSRGLGGPANEKLFF
TRBD1,.,TRBJ1-1,TRBV9,TGTGCCAGCAGCGTAGGAGGGGGCAGGGGGCTGGCTGAAGCTTTCTTT,CASSVGGGRGLAEAFF
.,.,TRBJ1-2,TRBV5-4,TGTGCCAGCAGCGGGGGGGGAGACAGGAGGAACTATGGCTACACCTTC,CASSGGGDRRNYGYTF
TRBD1,.,TRBJ2-7,TRBV19,TGTGCCAGTAGTATCCGGGACAGTAAATACGAGCAGTACTTC,CASSIRDSKYEQYF
TRBD2,.,TRBJ2-1,TRBV5-6,TGTGCCAGCAGCATAGGACTAGCGGCCTACAATGAGCAGTTCTTC,CASSIGLAAYNEQFF
.,.,TRBJ2-3,TRBV19,TGTGCCAGTAGTGGGCGTGGGGAGACAGATACGCAGTATTTT,CASSGRGETDTQYF
.,.,TRBJ2-7,TRBV4-1,TGCGCCAGCAGCCAGGAGGAAGGGTCCTCCTACGAGCAGTACTTC,CASSQEEGSSYEQYF
.,once,TRBJ2-2,TRBV7-6,TGTGCCAGCAGCCCCAGCCTCGAGCTCGGGGAGCTGTTTTTT,CASSPSLELGELFF